These T cell receptor beta chains were read from a single sample in a study of shared clonotypes between healthy human individuals. Produced via immunoSEQ multiplex PCR; TCRdb's table is partial and in-frame only. In the table there are about 1 million clones, 65% to 80% of which are singletons. The specimen sequenced was memory CD4+ T cells sorted from blood. Receptors were obtained from a man younger than 35 in good health. CDR3s include the opening cysteine and the closing phenylalanine or tryptophan. The order of the fields is CDR3 length, clone size, J gene, D gene, V gene, CDR3 DNA, CDR3 protein. The D gene is left open where the match is weak. The listing skips clone size in some rows; elsewhere it reads once, few, many or a size class.

len: 13
abundance: .
j_gene: TRBJ1-1
d_gene: .
v_gene: TRBV28
CDR3nt: TGTGCCAGCAGAACAGGGTGGAACACTGAAGCTTTCTTT
CDR3aa: CASRTGWNTEAFF

len: 15
abundance: .
j_gene: TRBJ2-7
d_gene: .
v_gene: TRBV9
CDR3nt: TGTGCCAGCAGCATAAGCGACAGATCTTCCTACGAGCAGTACTTC
CDR3aa: CASSISDRSSYEQYF

len: 13
abundance: .
j_gene: TRBJ1-2
d_gene: TRBD1
v_gene: TRBV28
CDR3nt: TGTGCCAGCACAGGGGGAAAGGGCTATGGCTACACCTTC
CDR3aa: CASTGGKGYGYTF

len: 15
abundance: .
j_gene: TRBJ1-1
d_gene: TRBD1
v_gene: TRBV5-6
CDR3nt: TGTGCCAGCAGCTCGGGACAGGGGGCCGGCACTGAAGCTTTCTTT
CDR3aa: CASSSGQGAGTEAFF

len: 15
abundance: few
j_gene: TRBJ2-3
d_gene: TRBD1
v_gene: TRBV4-1
CDR3nt: TGCGCCAGCAGCCAAGGGACAGGGGCCACAGATACGCAGTATTTT
CDR3aa: CASSQGTGATDTQYF

len: 15
abundance: .
j_gene: TRBJ1-5
d_gene: .
v_gene: TRBV2
CDR3nt: TGTGCCAGCAGAGCGGACAGAAATAGCAATCAGCCCCAGCATTTT
CDR3aa: CASRADRNSNQPQHF

len: 15
abundance: many
j_gene: TRBJ2-3
d_gene: TRBD2
v_gene: TRBV10-1
CDR3nt: TGCGCCAGCAGTGATGGACTAGCGGGCACAGATACGCAGTATTTT
CDR3aa: CASSDGLAGTDTQYF

len: 15
abundance: .
j_gene: TRBJ1-3
d_gene: .
v_gene: TRBV6-1
CDR3nt: TGTGCCAGCAGGGACAGCGATTACTCTGGAAACACCATATATTTT
CDR3aa: CASRDSDYSGNTIYF

len: 12
abundance: .
j_gene: TRBJ1-2
d_gene: .
v_gene: TRBV5-1
CDR3nt: TGCGCCAGCAGCTTGGATCAGGGTAGCTACACCTTC
CDR3aa: CASSLDQGSYTF

len: 13
abundance: .
j_gene: TRBJ2-3
d_gene: TRBD2
v_gene: TRBV7-3
CDR3nt: TGTGCCAGCAGCCAAGGGACTAGCGATACGCAGTATTTT
CDR3aa: CASSQGTSDTQYF

len: 12
abundance: .
j_gene: TRBJ2-2
d_gene: .
v_gene: TRBV7-7
CDR3nt: TGTGCTTGGGGGGAGAACACCGGGGAGCTGTTTTTT
CDR3aa: CAWGENTGELFF